This T cell receptor (beta chain) was obtained from a study of T cells in Graves' hyperthyroidism and ophthalmopathy. What was amplified from RNA transcripts were TCR beta CDR3 regions. RT-PCR in the first round (using the HTBI primer set) targeted the TCR CDR3. In TCRdb, the multiplex PCR reads were re-called with MiXCR into one record per CDR3 protein. There are hundreds of thousands of distinct CDR3 sequences in the sample; roughly 15% occur only once, and less than 15% lies in the top ten. The sample holds many counts of this clonotype. The length of the CDR3 is 13 residues. V was trimmed by 1 base and J by 5 bases, leaving 8 bases between them. Per the germline V gene, CDR1 is SGHAT and CDR2 is FQNNGV.

Sequenced: blood. The receptor was derived from a man aged 18-30 years with Graves' ophthalmopathy. The chain employs TRBV11-2 and TRBJ1-2; no clear D gene. CDR3 bases: TGTGCCAGCAGCTTAGGGGGAGGGTATGGCTACACCTTC. Its protein product is CASSLGGGYGYTF. Full variable domain (remainder filled in from reference TRBV11-2 and TRBJ1-2): EAGVAQSPRYKIIEKRQSVAFWCNPISGHATLYWYQQILGQGPKLLIQFQNNGVVDDSQLPKDRFSAERLKGVDSTLKIQPAKLEDSAVYLCASSLGGGYGYTFGSGTRLTVV.